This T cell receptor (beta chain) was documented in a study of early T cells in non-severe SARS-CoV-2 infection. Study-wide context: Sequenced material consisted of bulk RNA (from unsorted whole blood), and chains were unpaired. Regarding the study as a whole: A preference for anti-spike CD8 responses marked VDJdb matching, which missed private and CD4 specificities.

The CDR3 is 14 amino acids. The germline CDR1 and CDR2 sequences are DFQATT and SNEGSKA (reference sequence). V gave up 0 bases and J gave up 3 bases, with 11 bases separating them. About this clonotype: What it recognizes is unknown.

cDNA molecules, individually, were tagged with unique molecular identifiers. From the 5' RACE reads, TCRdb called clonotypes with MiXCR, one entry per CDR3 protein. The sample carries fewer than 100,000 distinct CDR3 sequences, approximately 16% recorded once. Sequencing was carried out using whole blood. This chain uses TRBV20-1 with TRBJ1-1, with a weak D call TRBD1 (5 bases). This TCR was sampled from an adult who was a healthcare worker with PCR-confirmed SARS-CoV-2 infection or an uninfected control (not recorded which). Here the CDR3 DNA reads TGCAGTGCTAGAGAGAGGGGATGGGACACTGAAGCTTTCTTT. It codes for CSARERGWDTEAFF.